Listed below are T cell receptor beta chains from one sample, sequenced in a study of cytomegalovirus exposure and HLA in healthy donors. TCRdb's table, derived via immunoSEQ multiplex PCR, lists solely in-frame clones and lacks some. This table holds about 140,000 clones, 66% found once. The sample consisted of PBMCs. These receptors were taken from a woman aged 55 to 70 in good health and CMV-seronegative. The CDR3 runs from the conserved cysteine through the conserved F or W. A D gene is named only where the DNA matches it firmly. The listing skips clone size in some rows; elsewhere it reads once, few, many or a size class.

V gene: TRBV29-1
J gene: TRBJ2-3
D gene: NA
clone size: NA
CDR3 protein: CSGEFQGTDTQYF
CDR3 DNA: TGCAGCGGGGAGTTTCAAGGCACAGATACGCAGTATTTT

V gene: TRBV4-2
J gene: TRBJ1-2
D gene: NA
clone size: NA
CDR3 protein: CASSQDGLRGGYTF
CDR3 DNA: TGTGCCAGCAGCCAAGATGGGTTGAGAGGTGGCTACACCTTC

V gene: TRBV5-4
J gene: TRBJ1-5
D gene: NA
clone size: few
CDR3 protein: CASSWGGGRGNQPQHF
CDR3 DNA: TGTGCCAGCAGCTGGGGCGGGGGCCGAGGCAATCAGCCCCAGCATTTT

V gene: TRBV19
J gene: TRBJ1-4
D gene: NA
clone size: NA
CDR3 protein: CASTRADRPNEKLFF
CDR3 DNA: TGTGCCAGTACCCGGGCTGACAGACCTAATGAAAAACTGTTTTTT

V gene: TRBV19
J gene: TRBJ1-1
D gene: NA
clone size: NA
CDR3 protein: CASSMGSKRKGTAEAFF
CDR3 DNA: TGTGCCAGTAGTATGGGGAGTAAACGGAAGGGAACCGCTGAAGCTTTCTTT

V gene: TRBV2
J gene: TRBJ2-7
D gene: TRBD2
clone size: few
CDR3 protein: CASSPSGGSYEQYF
CDR3 DNA: TGTGCCAGCAGTCCTAGCGGGGGTTCCTACGAGCAGTACTTC

V gene: TRBV20-1
J gene: TRBJ2-7
D gene: NA
clone size: NA
CDR3 protein: CSSVIYEQYF
CDR3 DNA: TGCAGTTCTGTTATCTACGAGCAGTACTTC

V gene: TRBV7-2
J gene: TRBJ2-1
D gene: TRBD2
clone size: few
CDR3 protein: CASSLTQRGGTEQFF
CDR3 DNA: TGTGCCAGCAGCTTAACGCAGCGGGGGGGCACTGAGCAGTTCTTC

V gene: TRBV5-4
J gene: TRBJ2-3
D gene: TRBD2
clone size: few
CDR3 protein: CASSLEGGRAKDTQYF
CDR3 DNA: TGTGCCAGCAGCTTGGAGGGCGGGAGGGCCAAAGATACGCAGTATTTT

V gene: TRBV5-4
J gene: TRBJ2-2
D gene: TRBD2
clone size: few
CDR3 protein: CASSLAGRGSTGELFF
CDR3 DNA: TGTGCCAGCAGCTTGGCTGGGCGGGGGAGCACCGGGGAGCTGTTTTTT

V gene: TRBV7-2
J gene: TRBJ2-7
D gene: TRBD1
clone size: NA
CDR3 protein: CASSLWQGADEQYF
CDR3 DNA: TGTGCCAGCAGCTTATGGCAGGGGGCGGACGAGCAGTACTTC

V gene: TRBV18
J gene: TRBJ1-1
D gene: TRBD1
clone size: NA
CDR3 protein: CASSSGQASTEAFF
CDR3 DNA: TGTGCCAGCTCATCGGGACAGGCGTCCACTGAAGCTTTCTTT

V gene: TRBV11-1
J gene: TRBJ1-6
D gene: NA
clone size: NA
CDR3 protein: CASSLVQGYSPPHF
CDR3 DNA: TGTGCCAGCAGCTTAGTACAGGGATACTCACCCCCCCACTTT

V gene: TRBV5-1
J gene: TRBJ2-1
D gene: TRBD1
clone size: NA
CDR3 protein: CASSLDGTGNNEQFF
CDR3 DNA: TGCGCCAGCAGCTTGGACGGGACAGGGAACAATGAGCAGTTCTTC

V gene: TRBV28
J gene: TRBJ2-7
D gene: TRBD1
clone size: NA
CDR3 protein: CASTTGTYEQYF
CDR3 DNA: TGTGCCAGTACGACAGGGACCTACGAGCAGTACTTC

V gene: TRBV9
J gene: TRBJ2-1
D gene: TRBD2
clone size: NA
CDR3 protein: CASSPQTSGGAREQFF
CDR3 DNA: TGTGCCAGCAGCCCCCAAACCAGCGGGGGGGCACGTGAGCAGTTCTTC

V gene: TRBV6-1
J gene: TRBJ2-1
D gene: TRBD2
clone size: few
CDR3 protein: CASRIPGLAYNEQFF
CDR3 DNA: TGTGCCAGCAGGATTCCGGGACTAGCCTACAATGAGCAGTTCTTC

V gene: TRBV7-7
J gene: TRBJ2-1
D gene: TRBD2
clone size: NA
CDR3 protein: CASSLGLAGNNEQFF
CDR3 DNA: TGTGCCAGCAGCTTAGGGCTAGCGGGAAACAATGAGCAGTTCTTC

V gene: TRBV2
J gene: TRBJ2-5
D gene: TRBD2
clone size: NA
CDR3 protein: CASSGSGGETQYF
CDR3 DNA: TGTGCCAGCAGTGGGTCGGGGGGAGAGACCCAGTACTTC

V gene: TRBV6-6
J gene: TRBJ2-1
D gene: TRBD1
clone size: NA
CDR3 protein: CASRGTGPYNEQFF
CDR3 DNA: TGTGCCAGCAGGGGGACAGGGCCCTACAATGAGCAGTTCTTC